The 30 T cell receptor beta chains below were found in one sample sequenced in a study of shared clonotypes between healthy human individuals. Here immunoSEQ multiplex PCR was the method, and the copy in TCRdb shows in-frame clones only, minus some. The top ten clones hold around 0.61% of a sample with 900,000 to 1,200,000 clones, approximately 80% of them seen once. Sequenced input: memory CD4+ T cells from PBMCs. Regarding subset: CD45RA-negative fraction. The receptors were sampled from a man younger than 35 in good health. Some clones in this sample may be carry-over from other donors' samples.

The V call is TRBV5-1, the J call TRBJ2-7, with 11 bases that match TRBD2. This CDR3 has 15 amino acids. Germline V gene sequence: CDR1 SGHRS, CDR2 YFSETQ. V dropped 4 bases and J dropped 4; count of bases not matched to a gene: 7. CDR3 sequence reads: CASSLTSGMTYEQYF. In DNA form, the CDR3 reads TGCGCCAGCAGCCTGACTAGCGGGATGACGTACGAGCAGTACTTC.

This clone was counted a single time. The genes are TRBV7-9 and TRBJ1-3; D remains ambiguous. V lost 2 bases to trimming and J lost 2 bases, with 7 bases between them. Germline V gene lookup returns CDR1 SEHNR and CDR2 FQNEAQ (reference sequence). CDR3 length equals 14 residues. The CDR3 nucleotides read TGTGCCAGCAGCTTAAGCAAGGCTGGAAACACCATATATTTT. Translating gives CASSLSKAGNTIYF.

This clone was recorded a few times. Other nucleotide sequences from this sample produce the same CDR3. The J gene is TRBJ1-5, the V gene TRBV29-1; 9 bases match TRBD1. With 6 bases clipped from V and 0 bases from J, the junction kept 3 bases outside the gene matches. Germline V lookup: CDR1 SQVTM, CDR2 ANQGSEA. The CDR3 has 14 residues. CDR3 sequence reads: CSVRTGDSNQPQHF. The CDR3 DNA reads TGCAGCGTCCGGACAGGGGATAGCAATCAGCCCCAGCATTTT.

The chain uses TRBV14 and TRBJ2-7; 11 bases map to TRBD2. The CDR3 is made up of 15 amino acids. V gave up 4 bases and J gave up 2 bases; unmatched junction bases: 4. The V gene's germline CDR1 is SGHDN and CDR2 FVKESK. The chain's CDR3 is CASSRTSGRTYEQYF. The CDR3 DNA reads TGTGCCAGCAGCCGAACTAGCGGGAGAACCTACGAGCAGTACTTC.

The genes are TRBV5-1 and TRBJ2-7; 9 nucleotides agree with TRBD1. From germline, CDR1 is SGHRS and CDR2 YFSETQ. This CDR3 region has 14 residues. Germline trimming cut 4 bases from V and 6 bases from J; bases unmatched to any gene: 8. CDR3 in amino acids: CASSPGQGLLEQYF. In DNA, the CDR3 is TGCGCCAGCAGCCCGGGACAGGGTTTACTCGAGCAGTACTTC.

This chain joins TRBV6-4 and TRBJ2-6, with D unclear. Germline V gene lookup returns CDR1 MRHNA and CDR2 SNTAGT. There are 15 residues in the CDR3. V was trimmed by 6 bases and J by 1 base, leaving 10 bases between them. CDR3 nucleotides: TGTGCCAGCAGCCTCACCAGATCTGGGGCCAACGTCCTGACTTTC. Protein product: CASSLTRSGANVLTF.

The chain recombines TRBV5-1 with TRBJ2-5; D gene ambiguous. CDR1 and CDR2 (germline): SGHRS, YFSETQ. The CDR3 is 13 amino acids. Trimming cost V 4 bases and J 2 bases, with 9 bases left between them. In DNA form, the CDR3 reads TGCGCCAGCAGCGGTTTCGGGCAAGAGACCCAGTACTTC. Its protein product is CASSGFGQETQYF.

The J gene is TRBJ2-7, the V gene TRBV30, with 10 nucleotides matching TRBD2. The CDR3 runs to 14 residues. V gave up 4 bases and J gave up 2 bases; unmatched junction bases: 5. Germline V lookup: CDR1 GTSNPN, CDR2 SVGIG (reference sequence). For the CDR3, the DNA is TGTGCCTGGAAAACCAGCGGGAGGGCCTACGAGCAGTACTTC. It yields the protein CAWKTSGRAYEQYF.

The rearrangement links TRBV27 to TRBJ1-3, with a tentative D call TRBD1 (6 bases). From germline, CDR1 is MNHEY and CDR2 SMNVEV (reference sequence). Trimming removed 4 bases from V and 0 bases from J, with 16 bases in between. This CDR3 contains 17 residues. This CDR3 is CASSSGHLRDSGNTIYF. Written as DNA, the CDR3 is TGTGCCAGCAGTTCGGGACACTTACGCGACTCTGGAAACACCATATATTTT.

V and J are TRBV18 and TRBJ1-1; possible D gene TRBD1, 6 bases. The CDR3 extends over 15 amino acids. Germline V gene lookup returns CDR1 KGHSH and CDR2 LQKENI. The germline V and J ends were trimmed by 3 bases and 3 bases, with 14 bases remaining between them. CDR3 bases: TGTGCCAGCTCACCGGCTGGGGGCGGTTACACTGAAGCTTTCTTT. Its protein is CASSPAGGGYTEAFF.

The CDR3 coding sequence is TGTGCCAGCTCACCGGCCGGGAGGGCGTATGAGCAGTTCTTC. It is translated as CASSPAGRAYEQFF. The genes are TRBV18 and TRBJ2-1, with 8 positions matching TRBD2. CDR1 and CDR2 (germline): KGHSH, LQKENI. CDR3 length equals 14 residues. The ends lost 3 bases at V and 8 bases at J; junction bases unmatched: 6. The full variable domain, its missing parts supplied by reference TRBV18 and TRBJ2-1, is NAGVMQNPRHLVRRRGQEARLRCSPMKGHSHVYWYRQLPEEGLKFMVYLQKENIIDESGMPKERFSAEFPKEGPSILRIQQVVRGDSAAYFCASSPAGRAYEQFFGPGTRLTVL.

The chain couples TRBV4-3 to TRBJ2-3, with 8 bases fitting TRBD2. V lost 0 bases, J lost 5 bases, and 13 bases stayed unmatched. This CDR3 region has 18 residues. Germline values: CDR1 LGHNA, CDR2 YSLEER. CDR3 coding DNA: TGCGCCAGCAGCCAAGAGGGTCCCCGGGAGGGCGTGATAGATACGCAGTATTTT. Translation: CASSQEGPREGVIDTQYF.

The chain joins TRBV6-1 to TRBJ1-1; 7 bases fit TRBD1. J was trimmed by 1 base and V by 9 bases; bases with no gene match: 5. This CDR3 comprises 13 residues. Germline-derived CDR1 and CDR2 are MNHNS and SASEGT. The DNA of the CDR3 is TGTGCCAGTAGACAGGGTAGGAACACTGAAGCTTTCTTT. Protein sequence: CASRQGRNTEAFF.

The sample holds a few counts of this clone. This could be a read error, since a much larger clone is one nucleotide away. Other nucleotide sequences from this sample produce the same CDR3. The chain joins TRBV28 to TRBJ1-2; TRBD1 matches 7 bases. The V gene's germline CDR1 is MDHEN and CDR2 SYDVKM. This CDR3 is built from 13 residues. V was pared by 2 bases and J by 4 bases, with 1 base of the junction left unmatched. The DNA for the CDR3 is TGTGCCAGCAGTTTAACAGGGGCCTATGGCTACACCTTC. Amino acids: CASSLTGAYGYTF.

The chain employs TRBV25-1 and TRBJ1-1; no reliable D call. This CDR3 contains 14 residues. Germline V CDR1 and CDR2: MGHDK, SYGVNS. V gave up 2 bases and J gave up 3 bases, with 10 bases separating them. The CDR3 loop reads CASSEPHTYTEAFF. The DNA for the CDR3 is TGTGCCAGCAGTGAACCCCACACATACACTGAAGCTTTCTTT. The full variable domain, its missing parts supplied by reference TRBV25-1 and TRBJ1-1, is EADIYQTPRYLVIGTGKKITLECSQTMGHDKMYWYQQDPGMELHLIHYSYGVNSTEKGDLSSESTVSRIRTEHFPLTLESARPSHTSQYLCASSEPHTYTEAFFGQGTRLTVV.

The chain is built from TRBV27 and TRBJ1-5; D unclear. Trimming cost V 5 bases and J 7 bases, with 18 bases left between them. This CDR3 is built from 15 residues. The germline V gene encodes CDR1 MNHEY and CDR2 SMNVEV (reference sequence). This CDR3 reads CASSPTLGSVQPQHF. In DNA form, the CDR3 reads TGTGCCAGCAGTCCTACCCTCGGATCCGTACAGCCCCAGCATTTT.

The CDR3 reads CASSTSGRANEQFF. The CDR3 DNA sequence: TGTGCCAGCAGTACTAGCGGGAGGGCCAATGAGCAGTTCTTC. V and J are TRBV2 and TRBJ2-1; 13 bases match TRBD2. Germline trimming cut 5 bases from V and 6 bases from J; bases unmatched to any gene: 1. Germline CDR1 reads SNHLY; CDR2 reads FYNNEI. The CDR3 totals 14 residues.

In the case of this clone: The same CDR3 can be traced to other DNA sequences in this sample. J is TRBJ2-5 and V is TRBV20-1; D gene uncertain. The CDR3 has 10 residues. The ends were cut back, 6 bases at V and 5 bases at J, with 7 bases in the middle. Germline V gives CDR1 DFQATT, CDR2 SNEGSKA (reference sequence). CDR3 sequence: CSALGETQYF. CDR3 in DNA: TGCAGTGCATTGGGGGAGACCCAGTACTTC.

The chain employs TRBV11-3 and TRBJ2-5, with 7 bases fitting TRBD1. The germline gives CDR1 SGHNT, CDR2 YENEEA. The length of the CDR3 is 13 residues. Trimming at V came to 5 bases and at J to 4 bases, leaving 4 bases not matched to a gene. CDR3 region: CASSQGQLETQYF. CDR3 sequence (DNA): TGTGCCAGCAGCCAGGGACAGTTAGAGACCCAGTACTTC. Drawing the rest from reference TRBV11-3 and TRBJ2-5, the complete variable domain is EAGVVQSPRYKIIEKKQPVAFWCNPISGHNTLYWYLQNLGQGPELLIRYENEEAVDDSQLPKDRFSAERLKGVDSTLKIQPAELGDSAVYLCASSQGQLETQYFGPGTRLLVL.

V usage is TRBV7-6 and J usage is TRBJ2-2, with a weak D call TRBD2 (6 bases). This CDR3 spans 16 amino acids. With 2 bases removed from V and 0 bases from J, the gap between germline ends came to 10 bases. The V gene's germline CDR1 is SGHVS and CDR2 FNYEAQ. CDR3 nucleotides: TGTGCCAGCAGCTTATTGCCTAGCGCGAACACCGGGGAGCTGTTTTTT. Protein: CASSLLPSANTGELFF.

The chain uses TRBV5-5 and TRBJ1-2, with D possibly matching TRBD1 (5 bases). The V and J ends lost 3 bases and 4 bases respectively, with 13 bases between them. This CDR3 has 14 residues. Per the germline V gene, CDR1 is SGHKS and CDR2 is YYEKEE (reference sequence). Here the CDR3 reads CASSSTVLSYGYTF. The CDR3 nucleotides read TGTGCCAGCAGCTCGACAGTCCTATCCTATGGCTACACCTTC.

V gene TRBV4-3 combines with J gene TRBJ2-3; no definite D call. V was cut by 0 bases and J by 0 bases, with 4 bases left in between. The CDR3 is made up of 14 amino acids. Germline CDR1 reads LGHNA; CDR2 reads YSLEER. Written as DNA, the CDR3 is TGCGCCAGCAGCCAAGAACTAAGCACAGATACGCAGTATTTT. Encoded protein: CASSQELSTDTQYF.

This rearrangement joins TRBV14 to TRBJ1-5; D is uncertain. Trimming took 5 bases from V and 5 from J, leaving 7 bases between them. Germline CDR1 SGHDN, CDR2 FVKESK. This CDR3 spans 12 amino acids. The CDR3: CASSERDQPQHF. The CDR3 coding sequence is TGTGCCAGCAGCGAAAGAGATCAGCCCCAGCATTTT.

This sequence joins TRBV28 and TRBJ1-2; D not resolved. CDR1 and CDR2 (germline): MDHEN, SYDVKM. The ends were cut back, 2 bases at V and 0 bases at J, with 10 bases in the middle. The CDR3 length is 15 residues. CDR3 in amino acids: CASSLMRVTNYGYTF. CDR3 nucleotides: TGTGCCAGCAGTTTAATGAGGGTAACTAACTATGGCTACACCTTC.

The gene calls are TRBV2 and TRBJ1-4; the D is unclear. Per the germline V gene, CDR1 is SNHLY and CDR2 is FYNNEI. Trimming took 7 bases from V and 0 from J, leaving 9 bases between them. The CDR3 length is 14 residues. Here the CDR3 DNA reads TGTGCCAGCAATGTGAGATCAACTAATGAAAAACTGTTTTTT. Translating gives CASNVRSTNEKLFF.

The chain recombines TRBV2 with TRBJ2-3; TRBD1 agrees at 7 bases. The CDR3 length is 14 residues. Germline-derived CDR1 and CDR2 are SNHLY and FYNNEI. V was pared by 4 bases and J by 0 bases, with 1 base of the junction left unmatched. The DNA of the CDR3 is TGTGCCAGCAGTGCGGACAGGAGCACAGATACGCAGTATTTT. Translating gives CASSADRSTDTQYF.

This clone has only a few counts. This rearrangement joins TRBV5-1 to TRBJ2-3, with D hard to call. Trimming took 0 bases from V and 1 from J, leaving 12 bases between them. The V gene's germline CDR1 is SGHRS and CDR2 YFSETQ. This CDR3 region has 16 residues. CDR3 DNA sequence: TGCGCCAGCAGCTTGGCAGCAAACATAGGCACAGATACGCAGTATTTT. It is translated as CASSLAANIGTDTQYF.

This clone was detected once. The J gene is TRBJ2-5, the V gene TRBV7-2, with TRBD2 as a possible D gene (6 bases). Germline V gives CDR1 SGHTA, CDR2 FQGNSA. The CDR3 runs to 17 residues. Trimming cost V 4 bases and J 2 bases, with 20 bases left between them. The CDR3: CASSSRRPRGGQETQYF. DNA of the CDR3: TGTGCCAGCAGCTCAAGGCGCCCGCGGGGCGGGCAAGAGACCCAGTACTTC.

This rearrangement joins TRBV5-4 to TRBJ2-5; a possible D gene is TRBD1 (6 bases). V was trimmed by 2 bases and J by 2 bases, leaving 10 bases between them. CDR1 and CDR2 from the germline V gene are SGHNT and YYREEE (reference sequence). This CDR3 region has 14 residues. This CDR3 reads CASSFQGWQETQYF. The CDR3 region has the DNA TGTGCCAGCAGCTTTCAGGGGTGGCAAGAGACCCAGTACTTC. Full variable domain (remainder filled in from reference TRBV5-4 and TRBJ2-5): ETGVTQSPTHLIKTRGQQVTLRCSSQSGHNTVSWYQQALGQGPQFIFQYYREEENGRGNFPPRFSGLQFPNYSSELNVNALELDDSALYLCASSFQGWQETQYFGPGTRLLVL.

The CDR3 region is CASSSQRRGDRNTGELFF. In DNA, the CDR3 is TGTGCCAGCAGCTCCCAGAGGAGAGGGGACAGGAACACCGGGGAGCTGTTTTTT. This chain joins TRBV7-2 and TRBJ2-2, with TRBD1 identical over 7 bases. CDR3 length equals 18 residues. V shed 4 bases and J 1 base; nucleotides not matched to a gene: 12. The V gene's germline CDR1 is SGHTA and CDR2 FQGNSA.